This TCR beta chain was recovered during a study of T cell responses to AZD1222 COVID-19 vaccine. Study conclusions and caveats: Mostly white British, mostly female donors; authors suggested clonal diversity may be underestimated. Among spike-specific TCRs, nearly half reportedly target unmutated variant regions.

The protocol was immunoSEQ multiplex PCR, while the TCRdb copy is restricted to in-frame clones and leaves out a portion. In the table there are 110,000 or so clones, around 88% of which are singletons. About this clone: Its antigen is unidentified.

The receptor comes from an adult who received the AZD1222 COVID-19 vaccine. The sample in question was peripheral blood, obtained 28 days after the second AZD1222 dose.

The CDR3 loop is CASSPRDRVEKLFF. The CDR3 DNA follows: TGTGCCAGCAGCCCCCGGGACAGAGTAGAAAAACTGTTTTTT. The genes are TRBV14 and TRBJ1-4; 7 bases fit TRBD1. V lost 4 bases to trimming and J lost 8 bases; unmatched junction nucleotides: 7. The CDR3 loop spans 14 amino acids. The V gene's germline CDR1 is SGHDN and CDR2 FVKESK.